This is a list of T cell receptor beta chains from one sample in a study of T cell changes during pregnancy in multiple sclerosis. Libraries were prepared by immunoSEQ multiplex PCR; TCRdb keeps only in-frame clonotypes and omits some of them. The sample gives 65,000 to 90,000 clones, approximately 90% of which show up once; about 2.5% is in the top ten. Sequences were derived from peripheral blood, sampled in the first trimester of pregnancy. These TCRs come from a female donor with multiple sclerosis, enrolled in a pregnancy study. CDR3s include the opening cysteine and the closing phenylalanine or tryptophan. A D gene is named only where the DNA matches it firmly.

V: TRBV7-7
D: NA
length: 15
J: TRBJ2-5
CDR3: CASSFLQGIQETQYF

V: TRBV14
D: TRBD1
length: 17
J: TRBJ1-2
CDR3: CASSQDILGTASGGYTF

V: TRBV4-2
D: NA
length: 15
J: TRBJ2-4
CDR3: CASSQLQGAKNIQYF

V: TRBV6-4
D: TRBD2
length: 14
J: TRBJ2-1
CDR3: CASSARGEGNEQFF

V: TRBV30
D: TRBD1
length: 16
J: TRBJ2-1
CDR3: CAWTKPRDRGLSEQFF

V: TRBV9
D: TRBD1
length: 15
J: TRBJ2-5
CDR3: CASSPRDSQSETQYF

V: TRBV30
D: NA
length: 14
J: TRBJ1-5
CDR3: CAWAGSDSNQPQHF

V: TRBV7-8
D: NA
length: 16
J: TRBJ2-3
CDR3: CASSLLSRGPTDTQYF

V: TRBV19
D: NA
length: 14
J: TRBJ2-1
CDR3: CASTQGHPYNEQFF

V: TRBV5-1
D: TRBD2
length: 16
J: TRBJ2-2
CDR3: CASSLASGLYTGELFF

V: TRBV10-3
D: NA
length: 13
J: TRBJ1-5
CDR3: CAIRSGENQPQHF

V: TRBV11-3
D: TRBD2
length: 15
J: TRBJ2-1
CDR3: CASSSLAGMNNEQFF

V: TRBV7-4
D: TRBD1
length: 15
J: TRBJ1-3
CDR3: CASSSSGTGWHTIYF

V: TRBV19
D: NA
length: 12
J: TRBJ2-7
CDR3: CATASRSYEQYF

V: TRBV15
D: NA
length: 13
J: TRBJ1-5
CDR3: CATTSGTGQPQHF

V: TRBV18
D: NA
length: 14
J: TRBJ2-5
CDR3: CASSPLRLEETQYF

V: TRBV7-2
D: TRBD2
length: 15
J: TRBJ2-3
CDR3: CASSSRRGTTDTQYF

V: TRBV14
D: TRBD2
length: 17
J: TRBJ2-2
CDR3: CASSQALAGAGAGELFF

V: TRBV7-8
D: TRBD1
length: 18
J: TRBJ1-1
CDR3: CASSYVPGQGLMNTEAFF

V: TRBV30
D: NA
length: 13
J: TRBJ2-3
CDR3: CARGKLGTDTQYF

V: TRBV25-1
D: TRBD1
length: 14
J: TRBJ1-2
CDR3: CASSWTGFSGGYTF

V: TRBV2
D: NA
length: 16
J: TRBJ1-3
CDR3: CASSDVGGPSGNTIYF

V: TRBV9
D: TRBD2
length: 16
J: TRBJ2-3
CDR3: CASSALGGASTDTQYF

V: TRBV10-3
D: NA
length: 15
J: TRBJ2-1
CDR3: CAISGTGLYPNEQFF

V: TRBV11-2
D: TRBD2
length: 16
J: TRBJ2-7
CDR3: CASSLFIRAGSYEQYF

V: TRBV27
D: NA
length: 15
J: TRBJ2-7
CDR3: CASSFHPPSSYEQYF

V: TRBV7-3
D: TRBD1
length: 13
J: TRBJ1-2
CDR3: CASSFTGGYGYTF

V: TRBV5-1
D: TRBD2
length: 17
J: TRBJ2-7
CDR3: CASSLSPTGTSGYEQYF

V: TRBV9
D: TRBD2
length: 18
J: TRBJ2-5
CDR3: CASSVGGLASGNQETQYF

V: TRBV27
D: NA
length: 14
J: TRBJ1-5
CDR3: CASSTLGLSQPQHF

V: TRBV7-9
D: TRBD2
length: 18
J: TRBJ2-2
CDR3: CASSLPGGLAANTGELFF

V: TRBV9
D: TRBD1
length: 16
J: TRBJ2-5
CDR3: CASSVGPGQFKETQYF

V: TRBV7-3
D: NA
length: 14
J: TRBJ2-2
CDR3: CASSSGFGTGELFF

V: TRBV27
D: TRBD1
length: 16
J: TRBJ1-2
CDR3: CASSPGQGAFGYGYTF

V: TRBV5-1
D: NA
length: 15
J: TRBJ2-4
CDR3: CASTPGLPPKNIQYF

V: TRBV5-1
D: TRBD1
length: 14
J: TRBJ2-7
CDR3: CASSTRDRGNEQYF

V: TRBV7-3
D: TRBD1
length: 15
J: TRBJ2-1
CDR3: CASSLGRGPYNEQFF

V: TRBV7-8
D: TRBD1
length: 15
J: TRBJ1-5
CDR3: CASSWTGGSNQPQHF

V: TRBV6-5
D: NA
length: 15
J: TRBJ2-1
CDR3: CASRKGGTANNEQFF

V: TRBV9
D: NA
length: 15
J: TRBJ1-1
CDR3: CASSDSPRMNTEAFF

V: TRBV14
D: NA
length: 15
J: TRBJ1-3
CDR3: CASSQIFGSGNTIYF

V: TRBV5-1
D: TRBD1
length: 15
J: TRBJ2-7
CDR3: CASSSRQGDSYEQYF